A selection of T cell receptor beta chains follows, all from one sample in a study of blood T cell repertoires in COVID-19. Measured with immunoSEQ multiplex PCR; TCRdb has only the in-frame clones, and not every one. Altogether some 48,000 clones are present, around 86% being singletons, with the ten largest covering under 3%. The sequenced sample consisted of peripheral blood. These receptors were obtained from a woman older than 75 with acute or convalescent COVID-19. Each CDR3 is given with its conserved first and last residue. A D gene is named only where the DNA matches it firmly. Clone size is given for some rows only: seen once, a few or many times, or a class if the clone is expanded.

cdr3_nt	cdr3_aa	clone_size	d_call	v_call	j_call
TGCGCCAGCAGCTTGGGAGGGTACTCCTACGAGCAGTACTTC	CASSLGGYSYEQYF	.	.	TRBV5-1	TRBJ2-7
TGTGCCAGCAGCTTGGGTGGGCAGGCTAATGAAAAACTGTTTTTT	CASSLGGQANEKLFF	.	.	TRBV5-4	TRBJ1-4
TGTGCCTGGAGTGTACTAGGCGGCAATCAGCCCCAGCATTTT	CAWSVLGGNQPQHF	.	.	TRBV30	TRBJ1-5
TGCGCCAGCAGCTTAGAGGGAGTGGTCGCTGAAGCTTTCTTT	CASSLEGVVAEAFF	.	.	TRBV5-1	TRBJ1-1
TGTGCCAGCAGGGATACAGGGACGTATAATTCACCCCTCCACTTT	CASRDTGTYNSPLHF	.	.	TRBV6-5	TRBJ1-6
TGTGCCAGCAGACGGGGGATGGGAGAGACCCAGTACTTC	CASRRGMGETQYF	.	.	TRBV5-5	TRBJ2-5
TGTGCCAGCAGCTTAAGGCAGGACTTGGGGACTGCCCGCGGCTACACCTTC	CASSLRQDLGTARGYTF	.	.	TRBV7-8	TRBJ1-2
TGTGCCAGTAGTATAGACGACGGGGGAGGTGAAGCTTTCTTT	CASSIDDGGGEAFF	.	.	TRBV19	TRBJ1-1
TGTGCCAGCAGCTTAGTTCGTGACAGCCCCTACGAGCAGTACTTC	CASSLVRDSPYEQYF	.	.	TRBV13	TRBJ2-7
TGTGCCAGCAGCCAAGGGTCGGGTGGGGATACGCAGTATTTT	CASSQGSGGDTQYF	.	.	TRBV3-1/TRBV3-2	TRBJ2-3
TGTGCCAGTACCTCACGGGGGGGGCAGGCGCAGGAGACCCAGTACTTC	CASTSRGGQAQETQYF	.	TRBD2	TRBV19	TRBJ2-5
TGTGCCAGCAGTCAAACCTATGGGGGGTCTGAAGCTTTCTTT	CASSQTYGGSEAFF	medium-sized	.	TRBV6-5	TRBJ1-1
TGTGCCAGCAGCGGCGGAACGGGGGTTAAGGCCCTCCACTTT	CASSGGTGVKALHF	.	.	TRBV2	TRBJ1-6
TGTGCCAGCAGCTTAGGGCAGAATAGCAATCAGCCCCAGCATTTT	CASSLGQNSNQPQHF	once	.	TRBV7-8	TRBJ1-5
TGTGCTAGTGGTTTGGATAACGGCTACGAGCAGTACTTC	CASGLDNGYEQYF	.	.	TRBV12-5	TRBJ2-7
TGTGCCAGTACCGATCAGGTAATGAACACTGAAGCTTTCTTT	CASTDQVMNTEAFF	.	.	TRBV19	TRBJ1-1
TGTGCCAGTAGTTCGACGATGGGACAGGGTAAGAGCTACACCTTC	CASSSTMGQGKSYTF	.	TRBD1	TRBV19	TRBJ1-2
TGTGCCAGCAGTGAAGCGCAGGGCAGGGAGGGTGGCTACACCTTC	CASSEAQGREGGYTF	.	.	TRBV6-1	TRBJ1-2
TGCGCCAGCAGCCCAGGGGGCCAGAATTCACCCCTCCACTTT	CASSPGGQNSPLHF	.	TRBD1	TRBV5-1	TRBJ1-6
TGTGCCAGCAGTGATCCCGACAGGGGGAACTATGGCTACACCTTC	CASSDPDRGNYGYTF	.	TRBD1	TRBV6-1	TRBJ1-2
TGTGCCAGCAGCTTTCCCTGGGGGGATTACAATGAGCAGTTCTTC	CASSFPWGDYNEQFF	few	.	TRBV5-4	TRBJ2-1
TGTGCCAGCAGTACGACTTGGGACACTGAAGCTTTCTTT	CASSTTWDTEAFF	.	.	TRBV12-3/TRBV12-4	TRBJ1-1
TGTGCCACCAGTGATGTCTCCGGTCTCCAGCATTTT	CATSDVSGLQHF	.	.	TRBV24-1	TRBJ1-5